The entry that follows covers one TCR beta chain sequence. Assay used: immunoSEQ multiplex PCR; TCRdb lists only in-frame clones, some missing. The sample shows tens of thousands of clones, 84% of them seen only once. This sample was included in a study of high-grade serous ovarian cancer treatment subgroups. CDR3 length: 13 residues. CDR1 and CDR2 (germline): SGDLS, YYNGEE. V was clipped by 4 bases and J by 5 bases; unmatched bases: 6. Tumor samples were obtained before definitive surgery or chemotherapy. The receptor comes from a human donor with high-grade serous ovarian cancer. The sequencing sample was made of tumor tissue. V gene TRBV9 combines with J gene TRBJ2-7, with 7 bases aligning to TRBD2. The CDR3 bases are TGTGCCAGCAGCCCCCGGGGGGTGGACGAGCAGTACTTC. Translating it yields CASSPRGVDEQYF.